This TCR beta chain was retrieved from a study of T cell repertoires in cytomegalovirus infection. Across the study: Recently identified HLA-C-restricted CMV epitopes were among the peptides used. Public TCR beta signatures were indicative of both CMV infection and a matching HLA type. Study outcomes and limitations: Frequencies of public TCR beta families were cumulated, and this identified carriers of CMV plus the relevant HLA. Dominant in the ex vivo response were TCR beta clonotypes restricted by HLA-C and specific for CMV.

Each CDR3 protein is one row after TCRdb ran MiXCR on the reads. The sample yields roughly 700,000 distinct CDR3 sequences, roughly 30% seen once. Germline values: CDR1 SNHLY, CDR2 FYNNEI. This CDR3 is 18 amino acids long. J lost 7 bases, V lost 4 bases, and 19 bases had no gene match. Comment on this clonotype: What it binds is unknown.

Source: cultured PBMCs, taken from culture after CMV antigen stimulation. The source of this sequence is a human donor in good health (CMV status not recorded). Some clones in this sample may be carry-over from other donors' samples. The chain carries TRBV2 and TRBJ1-2; 9 nucleotides match TRBD1. CDR3 sequence (DNA): TGTGCCAGCAGTGCCGAGAGGTACGGGACAGGGCATACAGGTGGCTACACCTTC. Translating gives CASSAERYGTGHTGGYTF.